One sample yielded the 25 T cell receptor beta chains listed below, sequenced in a study of OX40 agonist ivuxolimab in advanced cancers. The method was immunoSEQ multiplex PCR; TCRdb's version includes in-frame clones alone and lacks a portion of them. The sample records approximately 72,000 clones, roughly 84% being singletons. This specimen consisted of CD4+ or CD8+ T cells sorted from blood, obtained in a trial of the OX40 agonist ivuxolimab. These receptors were collected from an adult with an advanced solid tumor such as melanoma, head and neck, liver or kidney cancer.

The V gene is TRBV27, the J gene TRBJ2-7, with D perhaps matching TRBD2 (5 bases). V gave up 7 bases and J gave up 0 bases, with 16 bases separating them. The germline V gene has CDR1 MNHEY and CDR2 SMNVEV (reference sequence). The CDR3 is made up of 15 amino acids. The DNA of the CDR3 is TGTGCCAGCAAACACTCGTGGGAGAGCTCCTACGAGCAGTACTTC. Its translation: CASKHSWESSYEQYF.

Note on this clone: At one of its ends the junction is not consistent with the germline gene, which may arise from a read error. The chain employs TRBV7-2 and TRBJ2-7; 11 bases are shared with TRBD2. The CDR3 has 15 residues. The V gene's germline CDR1 is SGHTA and CDR2 FQGNSA. The chain's CDR3 is CASTLAGGLVYEQYF. CDR3 DNA sequence: TGTGCCAGCACCTTAGCGGGAGGGCTTGTATACGAGCAGTACTTC.

The chain carries TRBV7-6 and TRBJ2-3; D perhaps matches TRBD2 (5 bases). CDR1 is SGHVS, CDR2 FNYEAQ, per germline. Trimming left V 4 bases short and J 0 bases short, with 8 bases between. The CDR3 runs 14 residues. The CDR3 nucleotides are TGTGCCAGCAGCTCCTTAGCGAGCACAGATACGCAGTATTTT. Protein sequence: CASSSLASTDTQYF.

V usage is TRBV10-1 and J usage is TRBJ2-3, with TRBD2 identical over 7 bases. In germline, CDR1 is WNHNN, CDR2 SYGVQD (reference sequence). The CDR3 runs to 18 residues. Trimming took 8 bases from V and 4 from J; bases not matched to a gene: 21. In DNA, the CDR3 is TGCGCCAGCCTTCCAACGGCGGGAGAGGCGGACTCTCCAGATACGCAGTATTTT. It encodes CASLPTAGEADSPDTQYF.

The chain couples TRBV30 to TRBJ2-3, with D possibly TRBD2 on 6 matching bases. Germline V gene lookup returns CDR1 GTSNPN and CDR2 SVGIG (reference sequence). CDR3 size: 14 residues. The V end lost 5 bases, the J end lost 0 bases, and 12 bases lay between the germline ends. The CDR3 sequence: CAWGSGPSTDTQYF. CDR3 sequence (DNA): TGTGCCTGGGGGAGCGGGCCTAGCACAGATACGCAGTATTTT. Filled out from reference TRBV30 and TRBJ2-3, the complete variable domain reads SQTIHQWPATLVQPVGSPLSLECTVEGTSNPNLYWYRQAAGRGLQLLFYSVGIGQISSEVPQNLSASRPQDRQFILSSKKLLLSDSGFYLCAWGSGPSTDTQYFGPGTRLTVL.

The chain is built from TRBV5-5 and TRBJ2-5, with D maybe TRBD2 (5 bases). Germline V gene sequence: CDR1 SGHKS, CDR2 YYEKEE (reference sequence). V was shortened by 0 bases and J by 2 bases, with 11 bases between the two germline ends. The CDR3 contains 15 residues. The CDR3 spells CASSLGEGRQETQYF. The CDR3 bases are TGTGCCAGCAGCTTGGGTGAGGGCAGACAAGAGACCCAGTACTTC.

The chain links TRBV7-7 to TRBJ2-3; perhaps TRBD1 as D (6 bases). CDR1 and CDR2 from the germline V gene are SSHAT and FNYEAQ (reference sequence). The CDR3 covers 12 residues. CDR3 amino acids: CAREGVEDTQYF. CDR3 DNA sequence: TGTGCTAGAGAGGGGGTTGAAGATACGCAGTATTTT.

As concerns this clone: The same CDR3 is also encoded by other DNA sequences in this sample. The chain is built from TRBV4-2 and TRBJ2-5; D is undetermined. Germline V gives CDR1 LGHNA, CDR2 YNFKEQ. Trimming pared 0 bases from V and 1 base from J, leaving 9 bases between. The CDR3 runs to 15 residues. The CDR3 reads CASSQEPTTQETQYF. CDR3 in DNA: TGTGCCAGCAGCCAAGAACCTACTACCCAAGAGACCCAGTACTTC.

This clone was detected only once. The chain is built from TRBV7-2 and TRBJ2-3; TRBD1 might be the D (6 bases). Per the germline V gene, CDR1 is SGHTA and CDR2 is FQGNSA. The CDR3 contains 13 residues. V was cut by 8 bases and J by 5 bases, with 14 bases left in between. The CDR3 here is CASSRGTLDTQYF. The CDR3 nucleotides are TGTGCCAGCTCTAGGGGGACGCTAGATACGCAGTATTTT. Using reference TRBV7-2 and TRBJ2-3 for the parts outside the CDR3, the full variable domain is GAGVSQSPSNKVTEKGKDVELRCDPISGHTALYWYRQSLGQGLEFLIYFQGNSAPDKSGLPSDRFSAERTGGSVSTLTIQRTQQEDSAVYLCASSRGTLDTQYFGPGTRLTVL.

The table lists this clone with a count of one. The chain combines TRBV6-4 with TRBJ2-7, with D perhaps matching TRBD2 (6 bases). Germline V lookup: CDR1 MRHNA, CDR2 SNTAGT. Trimming removed 7 bases from V and 2 bases from J, with 18 bases in between. This CDR3 has 15 residues. CDR3 sequence reads: CASMGSQGGPYEQYF. Here the CDR3 DNA reads TGTGCCAGCATGGGCTCCCAGGGAGGTCCCTACGAGCAGTACTTC.

J is TRBJ1-4 and V is TRBV5-6, with 8 bases that match TRBD1. This CDR3 comprises 12 residues. The germline CDR1 and CDR2 sequences are SGHDT and YYEEEE. V lost 6 bases to trimming and J lost 8 bases; unmatched junction nucleotides: 3. The CDR3 protein is CASTGGDEKLFF. DNA of the CDR3: TGTGCCAGCACAGGGGGCGACGAAAAACTGTTTTTT.

In its sample, this clone was seen a few times. The chain has TRBV5-5 and TRBJ2-3; the D is unclear. This CDR3 has 13 amino acids. The V end lost 0 bases, the J end lost 9 bases, and 11 bases lay between the germline ends. Germline CDR1 is SGHKS and CDR2 is YYEKEE (reference sequence). The CDR3 DNA is TGTGCCAGCAGCTTGGACATACTGCACACGCAGTATTTT. Protein sequence: CASSLDILHTQYF.

The chain recombines TRBV6-5 with TRBJ2-1; D gene uncertain. V dropped 6 bases and J dropped 7 bases, with 10 bases sitting between them. Germline CDR1 is MNHEY and CDR2 is SVGAGI. The CDR3 contains 12 residues. The CDR3 is CASSPSRNEQFF. The CDR3 nucleotides are TGTGCCAGCAGCCCCAGCCGAAATGAGCAGTTCTTC.

This clone was observed once. The chain joins TRBV18 to TRBJ1-5, with D unclear. Germline V gene sequence: CDR1 KGHSH, CDR2 LQKENI. This CDR3 has 13 amino acids. The ends were cut back, 2 bases at V and 3 bases at J, with 5 bases in the middle. CDR3 nucleotides: TGTGCCAGCTCACCAGGGAACAATCAGCCCCAGCATTTT. Protein: CASSPGNNQPQHF.

The rearrangement links TRBV5-1 to TRBJ2-7; TRBD1 matches at 11 bases. The CDR3 sequence is 15 residues long. V lost 0 bases, J lost 5 bases, and 4 bases stayed unmatched. Germline CDR1 is SGHRS and CDR2 is YFSETQ. The CDR3: CASSLVGTGGDEQYF. In DNA form, the CDR3 reads TGCGCCAGCAGCTTGGTGGGGACAGGGGGTGACGAGCAGTACTTC. Supplemented by reference TRBV5-1 and TRBJ2-7, the full variable domain reads KAGVTQTPRYLIKTRGQQVTLSCSPISGHRSVSWYQQTPGQGLQFLFEYFSETQRNKGNFPGRFSGRQFSNSRSEMNVSTLELGDSALYLCASSLVGTGGDEQYFGPGTRLTVT.

V is TRBV7-6 and J is TRBJ2-5, with D possibly TRBD2 on 5 matching bases. V dropped 1 base and J dropped 5 bases, with 11 bases sitting between them. There are 14 residues in the CDR3. Per germline, CDR1 SGHVS and CDR2 FNYEAQ. The CDR3 is CASSLVRARETQYF. Written as DNA, the CDR3 is TGTGCCAGCAGCTTAGTGCGGGCGCGGGAGACCCAGTACTTC. Using reference TRBV7-6 and TRBJ2-5 for the parts outside the CDR3, the full variable domain is GAGVSQSPRYKVTKRGQDVALRCDPISGHVSLYWYRQALGQGPEFLTYFNYEAQQDKSGLPNDRFSAERPEGSISTLTIQRTEQRDSAMYRCASSLVRARETQYFGPGTRLLVL.

This chain uses TRBV6-6 with TRBJ2-7; D gene ambiguous. Germline V gene data show CDR1 as MNHNY and CDR2 as SVGAGI (reference sequence). CDR3 size: 15 residues. Trimming cost V 0 bases and J 6 bases, with 15 bases left between them. CDR3 DNA sequence: TGTGCCAGCAGTTACTCGGACGGGTGGCTCGGCGAGCAGTACTTC. Residues: CASSYSDGWLGEQYF.

This clone was counted only a few times. The chain recombines TRBV28 with TRBJ1-2, with 7 bases that match TRBD1. Germline CDR1 MDHEN, CDR2 SYDVKM. CDR3 length equals 17 residues. V was clipped by 2 bases and J by 4 bases; unmatched bases: 13. The CDR3 DNA reads TGTGCCAGCAGTTTAAGTTTAGTGACAGGGTTAAGCTATGGCTACACCTTC. It yields the protein CASSLSLVTGLSYGYTF.

The genes are TRBV18 and TRBJ2-7; TRBD1 might be the D (6 bases). The CDR3 extends over 14 amino acids. Trimming took off 3 bases at V and 4 bases at J, with 13 bases between the two ends. Germline V gene sequence: CDR1 KGHSH, CDR2 LQKENI. The CDR3 DNA reads as TGTGCCAGCTCACCCCCGGGACAACCTTACGAGCAGTACTTC. Its translation: CASSPPGQPYEQYF.

J is TRBJ2-5 and V is TRBV2, with TRBD2 matching 12 bases. Germline V gene lookup returns CDR1 SNHLY and CDR2 FYNNEI. With 3 bases clipped from V and 4 bases from J, the junction kept 3 bases outside the gene matches. This CDR3 is 15 amino acids long. CDR3 nucleotides: TGTGCCAGCAGTGACGGACTAGCGGGAACAGAGACCCAGTACTTC. This sequence encodes CASSDGLAGTETQYF.

The chain uses TRBV30 and TRBJ2-4; possible D gene TRBD1, 6 bases. Germline CDR1 is GTSNPN and CDR2 is SVGIG (reference sequence). Between the trimmed V and J ends, which lost 3 bases and 3 bases, there was a span of 12 bases. This CDR3 has 14 residues. The CDR3, as DNA: TGTGCCTGGAGCCGTTTAGGGGGCAAAAACATTCAGTACTTC. This codes for CAWSRLGGKNIQYF. The entire variable domain, with the rest obtained from reference TRBV30 and TRBJ2-4, is as follows: SQTIHQWPATLVQPVGSPLSLECTVEGTSNPNLYWYRQAAGRGLQLLFYSVGIGQISSEVPQNLSASRPQDRQFILSSKKLLLSDSGFYLCAWSRLGGKNIQYFGAGTRLSVL.

This chain connects TRBV9 to TRBJ1-1, with TRBD1 matching over 9 bases. V lost 3 bases, J lost 4 bases, and 7 bases stayed unmatched. In germline, CDR1 is SGDLS, CDR2 YYNGEE. The CDR3 has 15 residues. Written as DNA, the CDR3 is TGTGCCAGCAGCGCCCGGGACAGGGCTATCACTGAAGCTTTCTTT. Encoded protein: CASSARDRAITEAFF.

The genes are TRBV10-3 and TRBJ2-1, with D perhaps matching TRBD1 or TRBD2 (5 bases each). CDR1 ENHRY and CDR2 SYGVKD come from the germline V gene. V dropped 6 bases and J dropped 5 bases, with 8 bases sitting between them. The CDR3 loop spans 12 amino acids. DNA for the CDR3: TGTGCCATCAGCGGGGCGGACAATGAGCAGTTCTTC. Translation: CAISGADNEQFF.

In DNA, the CDR3 is TGCGCCAGCAGCTTGGGGGGCAGCCGTTACGAGCAGTACTTC. It yields the protein CASSLGGSRYEQYF. The genes are TRBV5-1 and TRBJ2-7; TRBD1 might be the D (5 bases). V was clipped by 0 bases and J by 4 bases, with 11 bases between them. The germline V gene has CDR1 SGHRS and CDR2 YFSETQ. The CDR3 extends over 14 amino acids.

This clone was found a few times. J is TRBJ2-3 and V is TRBV4-3; 7 bases line up with TRBD2. Germline CDR1 is LGHNA and CDR2 is YSLEER. Losses at the gene ends were 1 base for V and 5 bases for J; bases not matched to a gene: 9. CDR3 size: 16 residues. Written as DNA, the CDR3 is TGCGCCAGCAGCCAAGTGTCGGCGGCGGGAGTAGATACGCAGTATTTT. Translating it yields CASSQVSAAGVDTQYF.